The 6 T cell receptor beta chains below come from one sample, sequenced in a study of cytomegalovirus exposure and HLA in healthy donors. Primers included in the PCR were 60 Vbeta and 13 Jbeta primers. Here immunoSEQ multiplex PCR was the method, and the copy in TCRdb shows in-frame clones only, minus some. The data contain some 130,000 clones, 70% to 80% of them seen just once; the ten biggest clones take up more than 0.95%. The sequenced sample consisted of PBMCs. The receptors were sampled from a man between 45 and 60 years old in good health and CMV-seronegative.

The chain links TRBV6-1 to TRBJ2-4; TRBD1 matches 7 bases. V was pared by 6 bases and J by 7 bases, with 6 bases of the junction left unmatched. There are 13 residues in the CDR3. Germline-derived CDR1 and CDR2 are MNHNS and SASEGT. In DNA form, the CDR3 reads TGTGCCAGCAGGAAGACAGGGATGAACATTCAGTACTTC. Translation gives CASRKTGMNIQYF.

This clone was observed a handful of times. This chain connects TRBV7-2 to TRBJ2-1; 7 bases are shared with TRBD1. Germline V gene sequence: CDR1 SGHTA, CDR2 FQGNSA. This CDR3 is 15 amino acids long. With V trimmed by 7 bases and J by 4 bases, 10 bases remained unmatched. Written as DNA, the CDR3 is TGTGCCAGCACCAGATCAGGGGGAAGATACAATGAGCAGTTCTTC. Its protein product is CASTRSGGRYNEQFF.

CDR3 region: CASSLGTRTGEQFF. DNA of the CDR3: TGTGCCAGCAGCTTGGGCACTAGGACGGGTGAGCAGTTCTTC. This chain uses TRBV5-4 with TRBJ2-1, with D maybe TRBD2 (5 bases). Trimming took 0 bases from V and 9 from J, leaving 13 bases between them. Germline-derived CDR1 and CDR2 are SGHNT and YYREEE (reference sequence). CDR3 length: 14 amino acids.

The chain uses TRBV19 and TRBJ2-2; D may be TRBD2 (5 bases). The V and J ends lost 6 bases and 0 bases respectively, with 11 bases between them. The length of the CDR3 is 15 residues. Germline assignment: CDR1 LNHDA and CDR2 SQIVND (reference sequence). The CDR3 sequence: CASRLALANTGELFF. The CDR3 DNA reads TGTGCCAGTAGGCTAGCCCTCGCGAACACCGGGGAGCTGTTTTTT. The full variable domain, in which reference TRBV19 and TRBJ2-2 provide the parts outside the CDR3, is DGGITQSPKYLFRKEGQNVTLSCEQNLNHDAMYWYRQDPGQGLRLIYYSQIVNDFQKGDIAEGYSVSREKKESFPLTVTSAQKNPTAFYLCASRLALANTGELFFGEGSRLTVL.

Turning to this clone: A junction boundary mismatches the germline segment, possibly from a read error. The CDR3 is CASGRTEYYRF. The CDR3 nucleotides read TGTGCCAGCGGACGGACAGAATATTACCGTTTT. V usage is TRBV6-4 and J usage is TRBJ1-4, with D tentatively TRBD1 (6 bases). The CDR3 has 11 residues. Germline CDR1 and CDR2: MRHNA and SNTAGT.

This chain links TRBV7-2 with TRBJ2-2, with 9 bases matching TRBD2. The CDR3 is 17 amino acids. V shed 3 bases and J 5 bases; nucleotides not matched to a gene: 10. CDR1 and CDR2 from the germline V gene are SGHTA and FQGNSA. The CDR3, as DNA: TGTGCCAGCAGCTTTTTAGCGGGAGCCGGGGGAACCGGGGAGCTGTTTTTT. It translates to CASSFLAGAGGTGELFF.